This T cell receptor beta chain was retrieved from a study of CD8+ T cells in alopecia areata. Whole-study context: Severity was scored as percentage of affected scalp area in treated patients.

The length of the CDR3 is 13 residues. Per the germline V gene, CDR1 is SNHLY and CDR2 is FYNNEI. Deletions cut 0 bases from V and 8 bases from J, with 10 bases between. Comment on this clone: What it binds is unknown. Additional DNA sequences in this sample encode the identical CDR3.

It was cDNA, reverse transcribed from extracted RNA, that served as the sequencing template. Measured with immunoSEQ multiplex PCR; TCRdb has only the in-frame clones, and not every one. The sample includes 150,000 to 200,000 clones, roughly 60% of them seen just once. As for treatment: oral pan-JAK inhibitor, 5-10 mg twice daily. Collected material from alopecia areata patients comprised lesional scalp punch biopsies and peripheral blood. Overall study results and limits: Uncertainty about whether baseline CD8+ expansion is linked to response remains, with one nonresponder. Among the top 100, expanded CD8+ clones were significantly decreased by tofacitinib, as was scalp clonality.

Specimen: CD4+ T cells sorted from blood, collected at week 24, from a patient treated with tofacitinib. The chain couples TRBV2 to TRBJ1-2; no clear D. This clonotype originated in a human donor with alopecia areata. The CDR3 is CASSEARGGGYTF. The CDR3 DNA sequence: TGTGCCAGCAGTGAAGCGCGAGGAGGAGGCTACACCTTC.